Below, 15 T cell receptor beta chains from the same sample are listed, as sequenced in a study of OX40 agonist ivuxolimab in advanced cancers. Sequencing was performed with immunoSEQ multiplex PCR; in TCRdb, only in-frame clones are kept and a portion is missing. The sample lists 50,000 to 80,000 clones, about 90% occurring once. The sample consisted of CD4+ or CD8+ T cells sorted from blood, taken in a trial of the OX40 agonist ivuxolimab. These receptors came from an adult with an advanced solid tumor such as melanoma, head and neck, liver or kidney cancer.

The chain has TRBV30 and TRBJ2-1, with 14 nucleotides matching TRBD2. From germline, CDR1 is GTSNPN and CDR2 SVGIG (reference sequence). CDR3 length equals 15 residues. V lost 8 bases to trimming and J lost 6 bases; unmatched junction nucleotides: 9. CDR3 bases: TGTGCCCACGGACTAGCGGGAGGTCTTTTCAATGAGCAGTTCTTC. It codes for CAHGLAGGLFNEQFF.

This clone appeared a few times. The CDR3 nucleotides read TGTGCCAGCAGTTACGGCAGGGGTTTTGAAGCTTTCTTT. It translates to CASSYGRGFEAFF. The chain links TRBV6-5 to TRBJ1-1, with a weak D call TRBD1 (6 bases). Germline-derived CDR1 and CDR2 are MNHEY and SVGAGI. This CDR3 spans 13 amino acids. V was pared by 2 bases and J by 7 bases, with 11 bases between.

The V and J genes are TRBV6-5 and TRBJ1-1, with D possibly matching TRBD1 (6 bases). The CDR3 is 16 residues long. CDR1 and CDR2 from the germline V gene are MNHEY and SVGAGI. Trimming removed 4 bases from V and 4 bases from J, with 19 bases in between. This CDR3 reads CASSSEAGTPLTEAFF. CDR3 coding DNA: TGTGCCAGCAGTTCGGAGGCCGGGACACCCCTCACTGAAGCTTTCTTT.

The chain is built from TRBV30 and TRBJ2-7; 7 bases line up with TRBD1. CDR1 is GTSNPN and CDR2 is SVGIG in the germline V gene (reference sequence). This CDR3 has 12 residues. Unmatched junction bases numbered 4, after V lost 2 bases and J lost 6 bases. The CDR3 nucleotides read TGTGCCTGGAGTCCGACAGGGCGCGAGCAGTACTTC. It translates to CAWSPTGREQYF.

The chain links TRBV7-9 to TRBJ1-2; 11 nucleotides line up with TRBD1. CDR1 SEHNR and CDR2 FQNEAQ come from the germline V gene (reference sequence). There are 18 residues in the CDR3. V dropped 0 bases and J dropped 4; count of bases not matched to a gene: 10. The CDR3 coding sequence is TGTGCCAGCAGCTTAGCTCCAACGGGGACAGGGGGGACCTATGGCTACACCTTC. Its protein is CASSLAPTGTGGTYGYTF.

This clone has only one observation. The genes are TRBV5-1 and TRBJ2-7; 7 positions match TRBD2. Germline V gene lookup returns CDR1 SGHRS and CDR2 YFSETQ. The CDR3 runs to 14 residues. V lost 0 bases and J lost 6; bases outside the gene matches: 6. CDR3 sequence: CASSLGREVGEQYF. As DNA, the CDR3 is TGCGCCAGCAGCTTGGGACGGGAGGTGGGCGAGCAGTACTTC. Looking up the rest from reference TRBV5-1 and TRBJ2-7 gives the full variable domain: KAGVTQTPRYLIKTRGQQVTLSCSPISGHRSVSWYQQTPGQGLQFLFEYFSETQRNKGNFPGRFSGRQFSNSRSEMNVSTLELGDSALYLCASSLGREVGEQYFGPGTRLTVT.

This clone has only one observation. The chain couples TRBV9 to TRBJ2-1; D gene ambiguous. V dropped 4 bases and J dropped 0 bases, with 8 bases sitting between them. Germline-derived CDR1 and CDR2 are SGDLS and YYNGEE. CDR3 size: 14 residues. The CDR3: CASSFRSSYNEQFF. CDR3 nucleotide sequence: TGTGCCAGCAGCTTCAGGAGCTCCTACAATGAGCAGTTCTTC.

The chain carries TRBV7-3 and TRBJ2-3; perhaps TRBD2 as D (5 bases). V lost 5 bases and J 0 bases, leaving 12 bases between the germline ends. CDR3 length: 15 residues. Germline V gene lookup returns CDR1 SGHTA and CDR2 FQGTGA. CDR3 in amino acids: CASSDTSGSTDTQYF. The CDR3, as DNA: TGTGCCAGCAGCGACACAAGCGGAAGCACAGATACGCAGTATTTT.

CDR3 coding DNA: TGTGCCAGCAGTTCAAGGACAGGGGGCAGCGATGAGCAGTTCTTC. Translation: CASSSRTGGSDEQFF. The chain recombines TRBV6-5 with TRBJ2-1; 11 nucleotides match TRBD1. Germline assignment: CDR1 MNHEY and CDR2 SVGAGI. The J segment lost 8 bases and the V segment lost 4 bases, leaving 7 bases of the junction unmatched. The CDR3 totals 15 residues.

This clone was seen a single time. The J gene is TRBJ1-2, the V gene TRBV18; D remains unclear. Germline V gene lookup returns CDR1 KGHSH and CDR2 LQKENI. V shed 3 bases and J shed 0 bases, with 11 bases lying between them. The CDR3 runs 15 residues. CDR3 coding DNA: TGTGCCAGCTCACCGATGACAAGAGCTAACTATGGCTACACCTTC. This encodes CASSPMTRANYGYTF.

J is TRBJ2-5 and V is TRBV28; TRBD1 is a possible D gene (5 bases). The V gene's germline CDR1 is MDHEN and CDR2 SYDVKM. V was pared by 2 bases and J by 6 bases, with 16 bases between. This CDR3 comprises 15 residues. CDR3 residues: CASSLGNLRVKTQYF. The CDR3 nucleotides are TGTGCCAGCAGTTTAGGTAACCTCAGGGTAAAGACCCAGTACTTC. Combining the CDR3 with reference TRBV28 and TRBJ2-5 gives the whole variable domain DVKVTQSSRYLVKRTGEKVFLECVQDMDHENMFWYRQDPGLGLRLIYFSYDVKMKEKGDIPEGYSVSREKKERFSLILESASTNQTSMYLCASSLGNLRVKTQYFGPGTRLLVL.

The CDR3 protein is CASSQSTGTGQFF. The CDR3 coding sequence is TGCGCCAGCAGCCAAAGCACCGGGACGGGGCAGTTCTTC. The chain is built from TRBV5-1 and TRBJ2-1; D may correspond to TRBD1 or TRBD2 (5 bases each). Germline CDR1 is SGHRS and CDR2 is YFSETQ. Trimming left V 4 bases short and J 12 bases short, with 17 bases between. CDR3 length equals 13 residues.

The V call is TRBV5-1, the J call TRBJ2-3, with D possibly being TRBD1 (6 bases). This CDR3 has 19 residues. Germline V gives CDR1 SGHRS, CDR2 YFSETQ. Trimming stripped 0 bases from V and 2 bases from J, with 22 bases between. CDR3: CASSLGQVSSVGFTDTQYF. The DNA for the CDR3 is TGCGCCAGCAGCTTGGGACAGGTCTCTTCCGTGGGATTCACAGATACGCAGTATTTT.

J is TRBJ1-4 and V is TRBV5-1; 9 positions match TRBD1. After removal of 4 bases from V and 8 bases from J, the junction contained 12 bases not matched to a gene. The CDR3 is made up of 16 amino acids. Germline V gene sequence: CDR1 SGHRS, CDR2 YFSETQ. The CDR3 here is CASSVGYRGRMEKLFF. CDR3 nucleotide sequence: TGCGCCAGCAGCGTGGGTTACAGGGGGCGTATGGAAAAACTGTTTTTT.

V gene TRBV27 combines with J gene TRBJ2-4, with D perhaps given as TRBD1 or TRBD2 (5 bases each). The CDR3 loop spans 14 amino acids. From germline, CDR1 is MNHEY and CDR2 SMNVEV (reference sequence). Trimming shortened V by 6 bases and J by 0 bases, and 9 bases separated the two germline ends. CDR3 coding DNA: TGTGCCAGCAGGGGACCACTAGCCAAAAACATTCAGTACTTC. It codes for CASRGPLAKNIQYF.